This record covers a single T cell receptor (beta chain). Clones were read by immunoSEQ multiplex PCR, and TCRdb kept only the in-frame ones, dropping some. Among some 170,000 clones listed, 85% to 90% were seen once. The data derive from a study of cytomegalovirus exposure and HLA in healthy donors. The sequenced sample consisted of PBMCs. The receptor was derived from a man aged 18 to 35 in good health and CMV-seropositive.

The CDR3 sequence is CATSRDRTSAYEQYF. The CDR3 coding sequence is TGTGCCACCAGCAGAGATCGGACTAGCGCCTACGAGCAGTACTTC. This rearrangement joins TRBV15 to TRBJ2-7, with 9 bases that match TRBD2. Trimming cost V 0 bases and J 2 bases; bases outside gene matches: 2. Per the germline V gene, CDR1 is LNHNV and CDR2 is YYDKDF (reference sequence). The CDR3 spans 15 residues. Full variable domain (rest looked up from reference TRBV15 and TRBJ2-7): DAMVIQNPRYQVTQFGKPVTLSCSQTLNHNVMYWYQQKSSQAPKLLFHYYDKDFNNEADTPDNFQSRRPNTSFCFLDIRSPGLGDTAMYLCATSRDRTSAYEQYFGPGTRLTVT.